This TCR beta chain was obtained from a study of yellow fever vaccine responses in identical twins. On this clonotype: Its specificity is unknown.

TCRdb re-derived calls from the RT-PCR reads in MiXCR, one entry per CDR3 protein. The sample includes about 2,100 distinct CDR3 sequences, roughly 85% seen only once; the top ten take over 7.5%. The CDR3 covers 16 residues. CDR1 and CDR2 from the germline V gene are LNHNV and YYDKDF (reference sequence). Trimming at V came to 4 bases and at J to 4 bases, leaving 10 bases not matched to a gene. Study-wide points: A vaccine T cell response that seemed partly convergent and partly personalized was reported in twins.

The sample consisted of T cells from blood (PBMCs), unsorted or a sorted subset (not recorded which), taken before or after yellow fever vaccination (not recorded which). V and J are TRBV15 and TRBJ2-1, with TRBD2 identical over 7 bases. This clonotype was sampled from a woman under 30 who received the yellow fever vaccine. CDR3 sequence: CATSIRGFGGYNEQFF. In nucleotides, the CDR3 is TGTGCCACCAGCATCCGCGGTTTCGGGGGGTACAATGAGCAGTTCTTC.